The 29 T cell receptor beta chains in this list originate from one sample, sequenced in a study of blood T cells in healthy people across ages. PCR was performed a second time for about 7 to 11 cycles using a sample-barcoded 5' primer and a J-beta primer mix. In TCRdb, the 5' RACE reads were re-called with MiXCR into one record per CDR3 protein. The sample has some 790,000 distinct CDR3 sequences, 29% seen once. The sequenced sample was blood. The receptors originated from a woman at least 80 years old in good health.

CDR3 nucleotide sequence: TGTGCCAGCAGCCCCAGATACAGGGGGATACAAGATGAGCAGTACTTC. It specifies CASSPRYRGIQDEQYF. The chain employs TRBV7-2 and TRBJ2-7, with 8 nucleotides matching TRBD1. Germline V gives CDR1 SGHTA, CDR2 FQGNSA. The V and J ends lost 5 bases and 7 bases, in that order; junction bases with no gene match: 16. The CDR3 has 16 amino acids.

This clonotype was detected ten times or more. The rearrangement uses TRBV6-2 or TRBV6-3 and TRBJ2-6; D possibly matches TRBD1 or TRBD2 (5 bases each). Germline CDR1 MNHEY, CDR2 SVGEGT. There are 16 residues in the CDR3. The germline V and J ends were trimmed by 0 bases and 2 bases, with 8 bases remaining between them. Here the CDR3 DNA reads TGTGCCAGCAGTTACTCGAGGGGAGCTGGGGCCAACGTCCTGACTTTC. It specifies CASSYSRGAGANVLTF.

The V and J genes are TRBV29-1 and TRBJ2-5, with 12 bases that match TRBD2. Losses at the gene ends were 8 bases for V and 1 base for J; bases not matched to a gene: 14. CDR1 and CDR2 from the germline V gene are SQVTM and ANQGSEA. This CDR3 spans 17 amino acids. The CDR3 here is CSPLLLAGGPRQETQYF. The CDR3 DNA reads TGCAGCCCCCTCCTCCTAGCGGGGGGGCCTCGCCAAGAGACCCAGTACTTC.

At least ten counts were recorded for this clonotype. CDR3 region: CASSRSAITDTQYF. The CDR3 DNA sequence: TGCGCCAGCAGCCGGTCCGCGATCACAGATACGCAGTATTTT. The rearrangement uses TRBV4-1 and TRBJ2-3; unclear D gene. CDR1 and CDR2 from the germline V gene are MGHRA and YSYEKL. The V end lost 4 bases, the J end lost 2 bases, and 10 bases lay between the germline ends. The CDR3 contains 14 residues.

The chain is built from TRBV28 and TRBJ2-1, with D maybe TRBD2 (7 bases). This CDR3 contains 14 residues. CDR1 is MDHEN and CDR2 is SYDVKM in the germline V gene. V shed 3 bases and J shed 9 bases, with 15 bases lying between them. The CDR3 DNA reads as TGTGCCAGCAGTTTCGCGGGGGCCTTCGGTGAGCAGTTCTTC. Its protein product is CASSFAGAFGEQFF.

There are many counts of this clonotype. The chain recombines TRBV20-1 with TRBJ1-2; maybe TRBD1 (5 bases). This CDR3 region has 14 residues. The germline V and J ends were trimmed by 4 bases and 4 bases, with 16 bases remaining between them. Germline V gene data show CDR1 as DFQATT and CDR2 as SNEGSKA (reference sequence). CDR3 loop: CSAKKGIGGYGYTF. CDR3 in DNA: TGCAGTGCTAAGAAAGGGATTGGGGGCTATGGCTACACCTTC.

The V gene is TRBV20-1, the J gene TRBJ1-6, with D hard to call. The CDR3 spans 14 residues. The germline V gene has CDR1 DFQATT and CDR2 SNEGSKA (reference sequence). V gave up 5 bases and J gave up 5 bases, with 13 bases separating them. CDR3 residues: CSAGLGSDNSPLHF. DNA of the CDR3: TGCAGTGCTGGCCTCGGCAGCGATAATTCACCCCTCCACTTT.

This clonotype was detected ten times or more. The chain uses TRBV7-2 and TRBJ2-5; D remains ambiguous. Germline assignment: CDR1 SGHTA and CDR2 FQGNSA. This CDR3 is 13 amino acids long. Trimming pared 5 bases from V and 2 bases from J, leaving 9 bases between. CDR3 DNA: TGTGCCAGCAGCCCACACGGGCAAGAGACCCAGTACTTC. Its translation: CASSPHGQETQYF.

Comment on this clonotype: Possible read error: a much larger clone is one base away. The chain employs TRBV6-2 or TRBV6-3 and TRBJ2-3; D unclear. This CDR3 is built from 15 residues. Germline lookup yields CDR1 MNHEY and CDR2 SVGEGT. This CDR3 is CVSSYPRLAYVTQYF. The CDR3 DNA reads as TGTGTCAGCAGTTACCCCCGGTTGGCCTATGTTACGCAGTATTTT.

Comments on this clonotype: A read error may explain this, as a much larger clone is one base away. The V and J genes are TRBV7-9 and TRBJ2-7; 8 bases map to TRBD2. From germline, CDR1 is SEHNR and CDR2 FQNEAQ (reference sequence). The CDR3 totals 17 residues. The CDR3 spells CAGSLGSSGSSSYEQYF. CDR3 bases: TGTGCCGGCAGCTTAGGGTCTAGCGGGTCTAGCTCCTACGAGCAGTACTTC.

Note on this clonotype: This may arise from a read error, as a much more abundant clone is one base away. The genes are TRBV12-3 or TRBV12-4 and TRBJ2-3; 7 bases agree with TRBD2. J lost 4 bases, V lost 3 bases, and 7 bases had no gene match. The CDR3 covers 15 residues. CDR3 in DNA: TGTGCCAGCAGTTTCCGGCGGGGGATCGCAGATACGCAGTATTTT. Encoded protein: CASSFRRGIADTQYF.

This chain connects TRBV12-3 or TRBV12-4 to TRBJ2-2, with D maybe TRBD1 (5 bases). Trimming left V 3 bases short and J 0 bases short, with 8 bases between. The CDR3 loop spans 15 amino acids. CDR3 sequence (DNA): TGTGCCAGCAGTTTCGACAGAACGAACACCGGGGAGCTGTTTTTT. This translates into CASSFDRTNTGELFF.

This clonotype was picked up many times. The chain uses TRBV18 and TRBJ2-5; weak D call: TRBD1 (5 bases). The CDR3 length is 15 residues. Germline CDR1 and CDR2: KGHSH and LQKENI. V lost 4 bases, J lost 2 bases, and 14 bases lay in between. The CDR3 reads CASSRERQQQETQYF. The CDR3 DNA follows: TGTGCCAGCTCACGAGAAAGACAGCAACAAGAGACCCAGTACTTC.

A note on this clonotype: This clone may be a read error of a much larger clone one base away. The genes are TRBV9 and TRBJ2-1; 7 bases are a match to TRBD2. Gene TRBJ2-7 matches the end of the DNA better, so the J call may be wrong. There are 16 residues in the CDR3. Germline lookup yields CDR1 SGDLS and CDR2 YYNGEE. CDR3 in amino acids: CASSVLGLADYNEQYF. CDR3 sequence (DNA): TGTGCCAGCAGCGTACTCGGGCTAGCGGATTACAATGAGCAGTACTTC.

V usage is TRBV3-1 and J usage is TRBJ1-1; maybe TRBD1 (5 bases). The V gene lost 6 bases and the J gene lost 5 bases, with 19 bases spanning the gap. The germline CDR1 and CDR2 sequences are LGHDT and YNNKEL (reference sequence). The CDR3 has 15 residues. In DNA form, the CDR3 reads TGTGCCAGCAGTCAACTACGGGGGTCCCTTACTGAAGCTTTCTTT. The encoded protein is CASSQLRGSLTEAFF. Drawing the rest from reference TRBV3-1 and TRBJ1-1, the complete variable domain is DTAVSQTPKYLVTQMGNDKSIKCEQNLGHDTMYWYKQDSKKFLKIMFSYNNKELIINETVPNRFSPKSPDKAHLNLHINSLELGDSAVYFCASSQLRGSLTEAFFGQGTRLTVV.

This clonotype has more than one count but fewer than ten. V usage is TRBV30 and J usage is TRBJ1-6; D gene unclear. This CDR3 is built from 15 residues. Between the trimmed V and J ends, which lost 0 bases and 8 bases, there was a span of 14 bases. Germline lookup yields CDR1 GTSNPN and CDR2 SVGIG (reference sequence). CDR3 sequence (DNA): TGTGCCTGGAGTGTACGGGCAGGTCTTGATTCACCCCTCCACTTT. Encoded protein: CAWSVRAGLDSPLHF. Combining the CDR3 with reference TRBV30 and TRBJ1-6 gives the whole variable domain SQTIHQWPATLVQPVGSPLSLECTVEGTSNPNLYWYRQAAGRGLQLLFYSVGIGQISSEVPQNLSASRPQDRQFILSSKKLLLSDSGFYLCAWSVRAGLDSPLHFGNGTRLTVT.

Only a few counts were recorded for this clonotype. This rearrangement joins TRBV7-8 to TRBJ1-1; D unclear. V was shortened by 4 bases and J by 0 bases, with 9 bases between the two germline ends. CDR1 and CDR2 (germline): SGHVS, FQNEAQ. CDR3 length: 14 residues. CDR3 amino acids: CASSSQYVNTEAFF. In DNA form, the CDR3 reads TGTGCCAGCAGCTCCCAGTATGTGAACACTGAAGCTTTCTTT.

V gene TRBV7-6 combines with J gene TRBJ2-7; TRBD1 matches at 10 bases. V shed 3 bases, J shed 4 bases, and the junction held 6 bases outside the gene matches. The CDR3 consists of 15 residues. Germline-derived CDR1 and CDR2 are SGHVS and FNYEAQ. In DNA, the CDR3 is TGTGCCAGCAGCTTGACAGGGGGCCAAGGGTACGAGCAGTACTTC. This gives the protein CASSLTGGQGYEQYF.

Notes on this clonotype: This may be a read error, as it is one base from a much larger clone. This rearrangement joins TRBV6-7 to TRBJ2-3; the D is unclear. TRBV6-7 carries the ORF label, with uncertain function. The length of the CDR3 is 10 residues. The V end lost 11 bases, the J end lost 3 bases, and 6 bases lay between the germline ends. CDR3 in DNA: TGTGCCGCGACAACAGATACGCAGTATTTT. Its translation is CAATTDTQYF.

This clonotype was counted a few times. The gene calls are TRBV19 and TRBJ2-1; maybe TRBD1 (6 bases). The CDR3 sequence is 15 residues long. Germline V gene sequence: CDR1 LNHDA, CDR2 SQIVND (reference sequence). V lost 0 bases and J lost 3, with 9 bases in between. This chain's CDR3 is CASSIDRGNYNEQFF. Written as DNA, the CDR3 is TGTGCCAGTAGTATAGACAGGGGAAACTACAATGAGCAGTTCTTC.

A few counts support this clonotype. A much more abundant neighbour one base away suggests this may be a read error. The chain joins TRBV3-1 to TRBJ2-1; tentatively, D is TRBD1 or TRBD2 (5 bases each). V dropped 1 base and J dropped 4 bases, with 8 bases sitting between them. The CDR3 covers 14 residues. Germline values: CDR1 LGHDT, CDR2 YNNKEL (reference sequence). CDR3 coding DNA: TGTGCCAGCAGCCAAGGGGACCGGTACAATGAGCAGTTCTTC. It yields the protein CASSQGDRYNEQFF.

This clonotype appeared once. The chain employs TRBV27 and TRBJ2-1; D remains ambiguous. The CDR3 length is 15 residues. V was pared by 0 bases and J by 9 bases, with 15 bases between. In germline, CDR1 is MNHEY, CDR2 SMNVEV (reference sequence). CDR3 residues: CASSLSGLGLIEQFF. For the CDR3, the DNA is TGTGCCAGCAGTTTATCGGGTCTAGGTCTCATTGAGCAGTTCTTC.

This clonotype occurred many times. The V call is TRBV20-1, the J call TRBJ2-1; a possible D gene is TRBD1 (6 bases). CDR3 size: 12 residues. CDR1 is DFQATT, CDR2 SNEGSKA, per germline (reference sequence). With 6 bases removed from V and 7 bases from J, the gap between germline ends came to 13 bases. The CDR3 loop is CSASEGVNEQFF. CDR3 nucleotide sequence: TGCAGTGCATCCGAGGGGGTTAATGAGCAGTTCTTC.

This clonotype was seen ten or more times. The chain employs TRBV12-3 or TRBV12-4 and TRBJ2-7, with 9 bases identical to TRBD1. With 5 bases clipped from V and 5 bases from J, the junction kept 10 bases outside the gene matches. CDR3 size: 15 residues. The CDR3: CASSPPGQGFNEQYF. The CDR3 bases are TGTGCCAGCAGTCCCCCGGGACAGGGTTTTAACGAGCAGTACTTC.

This clonotype was counted between two and nine times. A single base separates this from a much larger clone, so it may be a read error. The chain joins TRBV30 to TRBJ2-7; D remains ambiguous. This CDR3 region has 12 residues. Germline CDR1 reads GTSNPN; CDR2 reads SVGIG (reference sequence). The CDR3 region has the DNA TGTGCCTGGAGTCCAGGTTTAAACATTCAGGACTTC. Translation gives CAWSPGLNIQDF.

The rearrangement joins TRBV11-2 to TRBJ2-1; TRBD1 agrees at 7 bases. Germline CDR1 SGHAT, CDR2 FQNNGV. The J segment lost 5 bases and the V segment lost 6 bases, leaving 10 bases of the junction unmatched. The length of the CDR3 is 15 residues. DNA for the CDR3: TGTGCCAGCAGAAGGGCAGGGGGATTTGACAATGAGCAGTTCTTC. Its translation: CASRRAGGFDNEQFF.

This chain connects TRBV12-3 or TRBV12-4 to TRBJ2-7; TRBD2 aligns across 7 bases. The CDR3 runs 15 residues. V was pared by 2 bases and J by 0 bases, with 4 bases of the junction left unmatched. CDR3 sequence (DNA): TGTGCCAGCAGTTTAAGCGGGGAGCTCTCCTACGAGCAGTACTTC. Its translation: CASSLSGELSYEQYF.

Many counts were recorded for this clonotype. CDR3 in amino acids: CSATPGTTNEKLFF. DNA for the CDR3: TGCAGTGCTACTCCAGGGACAACTAATGAAAAACTGTTTTTT. The rearrangement uses TRBV20-1 and TRBJ1-4, with a weak D call TRBD1 (5 bases). V lost 4 bases to trimming and J lost 0 bases, with 9 bases between them. The CDR3 loop spans 14 amino acids. Germline values: CDR1 DFQATT, CDR2 SNEGSKA (reference sequence).

V gene TRBV6-6 combines with J gene TRBJ1-5; 7 bases align to TRBD1. The germline gives CDR1 MNHNY, CDR2 SVGAGI (reference sequence). CDR3 length equals 15 residues. Unmatched junction bases numbered 11, after V lost 6 bases and J lost 6 bases. The CDR3 sequence: CASSHRGGGGQPQHF. The DNA for the CDR3 is TGTGCCAGCAGCCACAGGGGTGGGGGAGGTCAGCCCCAGCATTTT.